One T cell receptor (beta chain) is described in this entry. The antigen remains unidentified. These data are taken from a study of CD8 T cells in Susac syndrome. Overall study context: There were roughly six sequenced Susac syndrome patients with active disease and 8 or 9 in remission.

Study-level results: The study identified about seventeen and five Susac-specific public clones in total CD8+ and CD8+ TEMRA repertoires. Individuals included in the TCR sequencing and HLA analysis were acknowledged by the study to be relatively few in number.

Random hexamers were used to reverse transcribe an amount of 0.5 to 1 ug RNA. The authors amplified TCR beta CDR3 across 54 Vbeta and 13 Jbeta using immunoSEQ multiplex PCR. TCRdb passed the immunoSEQ multiplex PCR reads through MiXCR, listing each CDR3 protein once. This table has some 200,000 distinct CDR3 sequences, around 95% appearing once. CDR3 length: 16 amino acids. V lost 0 bases and J 0 bases, leaving 8 bases between the germline ends. Germline assignment: CDR1 LNHNV and CDR2 YYDKDF (reference sequence). This chain joins TRBV15 and TRBJ2-2; D not resolved. The sequence derives from a human donor with Susac syndrome. The sample consisted of CD8+ T cells from PBMCs. CDR3 in DNA: TGTGCCACCAGCAGAGACTCAGTAACGAACACCGGGGAGCTGTTTTTT. Protein: CATSRDSVTNTGELFF.